The 7 T cell receptor beta chains below all came from one sample that was sequenced in a study of blood T cell repertoires in COVID-19. The data were produced by immunoSEQ multiplex PCR, yet TCRdb's version contains in-frame clones alone and is incomplete. The sample carries about 130,000 clones, about four fifths recorded once. The specimen was peripheral blood. All receptors come from a woman at least 80 years old with acute or convalescent COVID-19.

This clone was detected only a few times. The V gene is TRBV7-9, the J gene TRBJ1-5, with a tentative D call TRBD1 (6 bases). Germline V CDR1 and CDR2: SEHNR, FQNEAQ (reference sequence). The CDR3 is made up of 15 amino acids. V lost 7 bases, J lost 6 bases, and 19 bases lay in between. CDR3 nucleotide sequence: TGTGCCAGCACCCGGGGAGGGGGTTTAGGTCAGCCCCAGCATTTT. This encodes CASTRGGGLGQPQHF.

This clone was counted a few times. J is TRBJ1-1 and V is TRBV21-1. TRBV21-1 corresponds to a pseudogene. CDR3 length: 12 amino acids. The CDR3 here is CARPPSDTEAFF. The DNA of the CDR3 is TGTGCCAGACCGCCGTCGGACACTGAAGCTTTCTTT.

This clone was counted a few times. This rearrangement joins TRBV5-5 to TRBJ1-1; D remains unclear. This CDR3 spans 13 amino acids. Trimming removed 0 bases from V and 2 bases from J, with 5 bases in between. CDR1 and CDR2 (germline): SGHKS, YYEKEE (reference sequence). The DNA of the CDR3 is TGTGCCAGCAGCTTGGCGGGTAACACTGAAGCTTTCTTT. This sequence encodes CASSLAGNTEAFF.

The genes are TRBV4-2 and TRBJ1-1; 9 positions agree with TRBD1. V was pared by 0 bases and J by 0 bases, with 11 bases of the junction left unmatched. The V gene's germline CDR1 is LGHNA and CDR2 YNFKEQ. This CDR3 spans 19 amino acids. CDR3 sequence reads: CASSQEPGQGVGMNTEAFF. The CDR3 bases are TGTGCCAGCAGCCAAGAGCCGGGACAGGGAGTAGGGATGAACACTGAAGCTTTCTTT.

The CDR3 bases are TGTGCCAGCAGTTTATCGTTCGGTGAAAAACTGTTTTTT. It yields the protein CASSLSFGEKLFF. The rearrangement joins TRBV27 to TRBJ1-4; D is unresolved. The CDR3 runs 13 residues. V dropped 0 bases and J dropped 7 bases, with 6 bases sitting between them. Germline values: CDR1 MNHEY, CDR2 SMNVEV (reference sequence).

The rearrangement joins TRBV5-5 to TRBJ1-3; D possibly corresponds to TRBD1 (6 bases). V dropped 4 bases and J dropped 2 bases, with 13 bases sitting between them. This CDR3 is 15 amino acids long. Germline CDR1 reads SGHKS; CDR2 reads YYEKEE (reference sequence). CDR3 in amino acids: CASSTATGTGNTIYF. CDR3 coding DNA: TGTGCCAGCAGCACCGCAACAGGGACTGGAAACACCATATATTTT.

This clone was counted once. The chain combines TRBV2 with TRBJ2-4, with D perhaps matching TRBD2 (7 bases). This CDR3 spans 16 amino acids. Germline-derived CDR1 and CDR2 are SNHLY and FYNNEI. V was trimmed by 6 bases and J by 5 bases, leaving 20 bases between them. CDR3 sequence (DNA): TGTGCCAGCAGGAATACAGGGTGGGGGGGCGAAAACATTCAGTACTTC. It codes for CASRNTGWGGENIQYF.